Listed here are 12 T cell receptor beta chains from one sample, sequenced in a study of blood T cell repertoires in COVID-19. Profiled with immunoSEQ multiplex PCR; TCRdb holds only in-frame clones, not every one. The sample includes some 120,000 clones, 80% to 90% of them seen just once. The sample taken for sequencing was peripheral blood. The receptors stem from a human donor in a cohort sampled during active COVID-19.

This chain uses TRBV15 with TRBJ2-3; the match to TRBD1 covers 10 bases. The CDR3 extends over 14 amino acids. Germline V gene data show CDR1 as LNHNV and CDR2 as YYDKDF (reference sequence). V lost 1 base and J lost 7; bases outside the gene matches: 2. The CDR3, as DNA: TGTGCCACCAGCAGAGGGGGACAGGGGTATACGCAGTATTTT. Its protein is CATSRGGQGYTQYF.

The rearrangement links TRBV5-1 to TRBJ2-2; TRBD2 is a possible D gene (5 bases). The CDR3 runs 15 residues. Trimming took off 2 bases at V and 2 bases at J, with 10 bases between the two ends. Germline CDR1 is SGHRS and CDR2 is YFSETQ. Written as DNA, the CDR3 is TGCGCCAGCAGCTTCCGCCGGGATAACACCGGGGAGCTGTTTTTT. It is translated as CASSFRRDNTGELFF.

The chain employs TRBV12-3 or TRBV12-4 and TRBJ2-7; 9 nucleotides agree with TRBD2. V shed 5 bases, J shed 11 bases, and the junction held 7 bases outside the gene matches. This CDR3 has 12 amino acids. The CDR3 DNA reads TGTGCCAGCAGTCCCGGGACTAGCATGGAGTACTTC. This sequence encodes CASSPGTSMEYF.

The gene calls are TRBV5-1 and TRBJ1-4; a possible D gene is TRBD1 (5 bases). Germline assignment: CDR1 SGHRS and CDR2 YFSETQ. This CDR3 has 14 amino acids. V gave up 2 bases and J gave up 7 bases, with 12 bases separating them. CDR3 sequence: CASSLGTGGEKLFF. The DNA of the CDR3 is TGCGCCAGCAGCTTAGGGACGGGGGGTGAAAAACTGTTTTTT.

This clone occurred a few times. J is TRBJ1-5 and V is TRBV2; no clear D gene. Germline V gives CDR1 SNHLY, CDR2 FYNNEI. The CDR3 contains 14 residues. V lost 6 bases, J lost 3 bases, and 12 bases lay in between. CDR3 sequence: CASSPDGLNQPQHF. The CDR3 nucleotides read TGTGCCAGCAGCCCTGACGGACTCAATCAGCCCCAGCATTTT. Supplemented by reference TRBV2 and TRBJ1-5, the full variable domain reads EPEVTQTPSHQVTQMGQEVILRCVPISNHLYFYWYRQILGQKVEFLVSFYNNEISEKSEIFDDQFSVERPDGSNFTLKIRSTKLEDSAMYFCASSPDGLNQPQHFGDGTRLSIL.

The chain is built from TRBV6-5 and TRBJ1-4; D not resolved. The CDR3 length is 14 residues. The germline V and J ends were trimmed by 5 bases and 4 bases, with 11 bases remaining between them. Germline values: CDR1 MNHEY, CDR2 SVGAGI. In DNA form, the CDR3 reads TGTGCCAGCAGTACCCTGGTCGGTAATGAAAAACTGTTTTTT. Amino acid sequence: CASSTLVGNEKLFF.

The chain carries TRBV30 and TRBJ2-3; possibly TRBD2 for D (5 bases). V lost 2 bases and J lost 1, with 10 bases in between. Germline V gene lookup returns CDR1 GTSNPN and CDR2 SVGIG (reference sequence). CDR3 length: 14 residues. This CDR3 is CAWSRWERTDTQYF. CDR3 DNA sequence: TGTGCCTGGAGTCGGTGGGAGCGCACAGATACGCAGTATTTT.

In this sample, this clone turned up a few times. The chain uses TRBV2 and TRBJ2-2, with 7 bases lining up with TRBD2. Germline loops: CDR1 SNHLY, CDR2 FYNNEI. The J segment lost 4 bases and the V segment lost 8 bases, leaving 10 bases of the junction unmatched. The length of the CDR3 is 15 residues. The CDR3 here is CASQGAGVGTGELFF. CDR3 coding DNA: TGTGCCAGCCAAGGGGCGGGGGTTGGCACCGGGGAGCTGTTTTTT.

This clone was observed a few times. The CDR3 DNA follows: TGTGCCAGCAGCCAAACTACGACAGGGTCGCAGTTCTTC. It yields the protein CASSQTTTGSQFF. The chain carries TRBV3-1 (or the pseudogene TRBV3-2) and TRBJ2-1, with 7 bases matching TRBD1. Germline CDR1 and CDR2: LGHDT and YNNKEL (reference sequence). Trimming removed 2 bases from V and 12 bases from J; junction bases left unmatched: 7. The CDR3 loop spans 13 amino acids.

The sample holds one count of this clone. The CDR3 nucleotides are TGCGCCAGCAGCTTGTCACAACCCCTGGCGGAGAAACTGTTTTTT. Translation gives CASSLSQPLAEKLFF. This chain uses TRBV5-1 with TRBJ1-4; no clear D. The V gene lost 1 base and the J gene lost 11 bases, with 18 bases spanning the gap. Germline V gives CDR1 SGHRS, CDR2 YFSETQ. The CDR3 covers 15 residues.

This chain connects TRBV12-3 or TRBV12-4 to TRBJ1-3; no clear D gene. Trimming shortened V by 6 bases and J by 0 bases, and 6 bases separated the two germline ends. CDR3 size: 13 residues. CDR3 nucleotide sequence: TGTGCCAGCAGGGAGAGCTCTGGAAACACCATATATTTT. Encoded protein: CASRESSGNTIYF.

The rearrangement links TRBV6-5 to TRBJ2-2, with TRBD1 matching 7 bases. CDR1 is MNHEY, CDR2 SVGAGI, per germline. V lost 6 bases, J lost 4 bases, and 5 bases stayed unmatched. This CDR3 contains 14 residues. The CDR3 DNA follows: TGTGCCAGCAGACCGCCAGGGGGCACCGGGGAGCTGTTTTTT. Translating it yields CASRPPGGTGELFF.